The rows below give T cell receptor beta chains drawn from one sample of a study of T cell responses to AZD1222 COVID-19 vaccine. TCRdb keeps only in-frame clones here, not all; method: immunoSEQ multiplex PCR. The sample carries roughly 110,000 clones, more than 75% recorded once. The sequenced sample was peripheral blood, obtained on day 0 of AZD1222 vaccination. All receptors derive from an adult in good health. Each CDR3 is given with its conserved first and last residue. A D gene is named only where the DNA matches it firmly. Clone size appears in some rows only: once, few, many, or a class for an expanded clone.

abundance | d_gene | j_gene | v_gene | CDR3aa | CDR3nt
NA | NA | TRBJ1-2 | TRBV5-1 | CASSNSNYGYTF | TGCGCCAGCAGCAACAGCAACTATGGCTACACCTTC
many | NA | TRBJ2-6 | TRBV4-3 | CASSQDYGSGANVLTF | TGCGCCAGCAGCCAAGATTATGGCTCTGGGGCCAACGTCCTGACTTTC
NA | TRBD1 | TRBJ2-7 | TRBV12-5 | CASGAKALGQVSSYEQYF | TGTGCTAGTGGTGCCAAGGCCCTGGGACAGGTGAGCTCCTACGAGCAGTACTTC
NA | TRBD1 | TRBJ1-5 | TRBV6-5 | CASKLGRGNQPQHF | TGTGCCAGCAAACTCGGCAGGGGGAATCAGCCCCAGCATTTT
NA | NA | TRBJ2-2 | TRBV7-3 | CASSSGGFRAGHGELFF | TGTGCCAGCAGTTCTGGGGGTTTTCGTGCGGGGCACGGGGAGCTGTTTTTT
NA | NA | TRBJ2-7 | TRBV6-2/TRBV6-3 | CASSRLILSLYEQYF | TGTGCCAGCAGTCGCCTTATCCTATCTCTCTACGAGCAGTACTTC
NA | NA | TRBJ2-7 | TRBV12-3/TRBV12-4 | CASAGNYEQYF | TGTGCCAGCGCAGGGAACTACGAGCAGTACTTC
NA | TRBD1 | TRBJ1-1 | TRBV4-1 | CASSPERQGKMNTEAFF | TGCGCCAGCAGCCCAGAAAGACAGGGGAAGATGAACACTGAAGCTTTCTTT
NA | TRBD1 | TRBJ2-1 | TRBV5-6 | CASSSTGQGAIREQFF | TGTGCCAGCAGCTCGACGGGACAGGGGGCGATTAGGGAGCAGTTCTTC
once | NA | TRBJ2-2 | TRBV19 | CASSKQGIGELFF | TGTGCCAGTAGTAAGCAGGGTATCGGGGAGCTGTTTTTT
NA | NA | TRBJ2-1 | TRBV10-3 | CATEGLSREQFF | TGTGCCACCGAGGGTCTCAGCCGGGAGCAGTTCTTC
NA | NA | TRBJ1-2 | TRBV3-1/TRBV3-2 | CASSQDLGNSNYGYTF | TGTGCCAGCAGCCAAGATCTTGGCAATTCCAACTATGGCTACACCTTC
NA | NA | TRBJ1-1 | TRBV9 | CASSVASTRAQNTEAFF | TGTGCCAGCAGCGTAGCCTCTACCAGGGCCCAAAACACTGAAGCTTTCTTT
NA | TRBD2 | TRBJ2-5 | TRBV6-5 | CASSFHSGGETQYF | TGTGCCAGCAGTTTCCATTCGGGGGGAGAGACCCAGTACTTC
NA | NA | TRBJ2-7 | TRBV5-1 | CASSLAGSYDEQYF | TGCGCCAGCAGCTTGGCTGGCAGCTATGACGAGCAGTACTTC
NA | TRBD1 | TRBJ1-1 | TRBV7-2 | CASSSTGTGVNTEAFF | TGTGCCAGCAGCTCGACCGGGACAGGGGTCAACACTGAAGCTTTCTTT
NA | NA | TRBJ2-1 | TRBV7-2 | CASSIRGAGSLSYNEQFF | TGTGCCAGCAGCATTAGAGGGGCAGGGTCATTATCCTACAATGAGCAGTTCTTC
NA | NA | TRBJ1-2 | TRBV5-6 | CASSFITGSIQLGGTF | TGTGCCAGCAGCTTTATAACAGGGAGTATTCAGCTTGGGGGGACCTTC
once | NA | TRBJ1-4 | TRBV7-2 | CASSLGAALNEKLFF | TGTGCCAGCAGCTTAGGGGCGGCCCTTAATGAAAAACTGTTTTTT
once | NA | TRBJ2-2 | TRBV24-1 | CATSDVNTGELFF | TGTGCCACCAGTGATGTGAACACCGGGGAGCTGTTTTTT
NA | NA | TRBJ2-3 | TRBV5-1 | CASSLDSDTQYF | TGCGCCAGCAGCTTGGACTCAGATACGCAGTATTTT